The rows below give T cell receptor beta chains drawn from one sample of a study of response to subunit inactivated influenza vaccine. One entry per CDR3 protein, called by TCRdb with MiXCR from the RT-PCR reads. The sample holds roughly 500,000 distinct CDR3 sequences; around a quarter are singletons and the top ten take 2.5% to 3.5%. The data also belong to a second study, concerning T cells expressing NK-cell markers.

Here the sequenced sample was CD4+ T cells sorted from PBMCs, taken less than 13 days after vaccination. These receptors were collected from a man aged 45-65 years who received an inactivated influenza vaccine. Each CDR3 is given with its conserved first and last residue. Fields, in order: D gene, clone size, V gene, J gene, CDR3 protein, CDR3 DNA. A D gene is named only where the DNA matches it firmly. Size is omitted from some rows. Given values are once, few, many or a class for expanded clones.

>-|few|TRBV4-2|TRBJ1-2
CASSQQGSGNYGYTF
TGTGCCAGCAGCCAACAGGGAAGCGGGAACTATGGCTACACCTTC
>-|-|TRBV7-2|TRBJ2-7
CASSWRDSGTYEQYF
TGTGCCAGCAGCTGGCGGGACAGCGGAACCTACGAGCAGTACTTC
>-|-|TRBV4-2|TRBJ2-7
CASSQDGNSYEQYF
TGTGCCAGCAGCCAAGATGGCAACTCCTACGAGCAGTACTTC
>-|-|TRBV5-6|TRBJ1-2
CASSLVGRTLFYGYTF
TGTGCCAGCAGCTTGGTGGGACGGACCCTTTTTTATGGCTACACCTTC
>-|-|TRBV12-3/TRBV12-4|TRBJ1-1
CASSFVEGTEAFF
TGTGCCAGCAGTTTTGTGGAGGGCACTGAAGCTTTCTTT
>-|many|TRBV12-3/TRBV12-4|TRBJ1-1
CASSLLLRNTEAFF
TGTGCCAGCAGTTTGCTCTTACGTAACACTGAAGCTTTCTTT
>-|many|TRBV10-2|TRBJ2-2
CASSERMTGELFF
TGCGCCAGCAGTGAGAGAATGACGGGGGAGCTGTTTTTT
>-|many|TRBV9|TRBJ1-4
CASSGSSEKLFF
TGTGCCAGCAGCGGGAGTAGTGAAAAACTGTTTTTT
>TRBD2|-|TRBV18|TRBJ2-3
CASSPPRPSGVNTQYF
TGTGCCAGCTCACCACCGAGGCCTAGCGGGGTCAATACGCAGTATTTT
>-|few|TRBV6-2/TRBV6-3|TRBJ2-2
CASSYPRARRVNTGELFF
TGTGCCAGCAGTTACCCCCGGGCTAGGCGTGTCAACACCGGGGAGCTGTTTTTT
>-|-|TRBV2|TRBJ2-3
CASSEIIYTDTQYF
TGTGCCAGCAGTGAAATTATCTACACAGATACGCAGTATTTT
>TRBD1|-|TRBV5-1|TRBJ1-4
CASSITGVREKLFF
TGCGCCAGCAGCATAACAGGGGTGAGAGAAAAACTGTTTTTT
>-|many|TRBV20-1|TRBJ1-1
CSASPQNTEAFF
TGCAGTGCTAGCCCTCAGAACACTGAAGCTTTCTTT
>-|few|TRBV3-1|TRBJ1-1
CASSQVTWNTEAFF
TGTGCCAGCAGCCAAGTGACCTGGAACACTGAAGCTTTCTTT
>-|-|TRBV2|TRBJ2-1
CASSSGISYNEQFF
TGTGCCAGCAGTTCGGGGATTTCCTACAATGAGCAGTTCTTC
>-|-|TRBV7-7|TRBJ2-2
CASSLTVTSNTGELFF
TGTGCTAGCAGCTTAACGGTCACCTCGAACACCGGGGAGCTGTTTTTT
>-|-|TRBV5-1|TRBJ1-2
CASSPGHGYGYTF
TGCGCCAGCAGCCCCGGCCACGGCTATGGCTACACCTTC
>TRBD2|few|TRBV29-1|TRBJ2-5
CSVRGRAVETQYF
TGCAGCGTTCGCGGGAGGGCCGTAGAGACCCAGTACTTC
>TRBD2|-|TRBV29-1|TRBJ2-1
CSVDPGGTEQFF
TGCAGCGTTGACCCGGGGGGGACTGAGCAGTTCTTC